What follows are 3 T cell receptor beta chains derived from one specimen sequenced in a study of T cells in Graves' hyperthyroidism and ophthalmopathy. Amplification of TCR beta CDR3 regions was performed using RNA transcripts as template. Primed by the HTBI set, a first-round RT-PCR was run on the TCR CDR3. TCRdb reanalysed the multiplex PCR reads using MiXCR and keeps one entry per CDR3 protein. The sample includes about 380,000 distinct CDR3 sequences, roughly 13% of them seen just once. Sequencing input: blood. Receptors originate from a man aged 25 to 40 with Graves' hyperthyroidism that later progressed to Graves' ophthalmopathy.

This clonotype appeared once. Given the absence of the conserved phenylalanine or tryptophan at the CDR3 end, a read error is likely. The chain joins TRBV6-2 or TRBV6-3 to TRBJ1-2, with 7 bases identical to TRBD1. The CDR3 loop spans 14 amino acids. From germline, CDR1 is MNHEY and CDR2 SVGEGT. V trimming: 8 bases; J trimming: 0 bases; junction bases outside the gene matches: 6. In DNA form, the CDR3 reads TGTGCCAGCGGGGGACAGACCGCTAACTATGGCTACACCCTC. It encodes CASGGQTANYGYTL.

This clonotype occurred many times. The chain recombines TRBV7-9 with TRBJ1-2; TRBD1 matches at 9 bases. The CDR3 loop spans 14 amino acids. Germline CDR1 and CDR2: SEHNR and FQNEAQ (reference sequence). Germline trimming cut 7 bases from V and 8 bases from J; bases unmatched to any gene: 11. CDR3 nucleotide sequence: TGTGCCAGCACACCGGGACAGGGCAAGGAGGGCTACACCTTC. It yields the protein CASTPGQGKEGYTF.

This clonotype was seen at least ten times. The chain joins TRBV28 to TRBJ2-6, with 8 bases fitting TRBD1. The length of the CDR3 is 17 residues. Germline CDR1 is MDHEN and CDR2 is SYDVKM. The V segment lost 5 bases and the J segment 1 base; nucleotides outside the gene matches: 7. This CDR3 reads CASSPRTGISGANVLTF. DNA of the CDR3: TGTGCCAGCAGTCCCCGGACAGGGATATCTGGGGCCAACGTCCTGACTTTC.